These T cell receptor beta chains were read from a single sample in a study of cytotoxic CD8 clonotypes in ibrutinib-treated CLL. Some clones are missing from TCRdb's copy, which holds only in-frame ones; the method was immunoSEQ multiplex PCR. The data contain almost 85,000 clones, 86% of them singletons. This sample comprised PBMCs, obtained before ibrutinib treatment. Receptors originate from a human donor with chronic lymphocytic leukemia. Each CDR3 is given with its conserved first and last residue. The D gene is left open where the match is weak. Expanded clones are given a class, and other clones once, few, many or no size at all.

abundance: NA
v_gene: TRBV6-1
j_gene: TRBJ1-1
d_gene: TRBD1
CDR3nt: TGTGCCAGCAGTGAAATTTCTGGACAGGCGCACACTGAAGCTTTCTTT
CDR3aa: CASSEISGQAHTEAFF

abundance: NA
v_gene: TRBV5-3
j_gene: TRBJ2-7
d_gene: TRBD2
CDR3nt: TGTGCCAGAAGTAATGACTATGCCCAGCGGGGTAAACCCTCCTACGAGCAGTACTTC
CDR3aa: CARSNDYAQRGKPSYEQYF

abundance: NA
v_gene: TRBV5-1
j_gene: TRBJ2-1
d_gene: TRBD2
CDR3nt: TGCGCCAGCAGCATACCCGGGACTAGCGGGAGCTCCTACAATGAGCAGTTCTTC
CDR3aa: CASSIPGTSGSSYNEQFF

abundance: few
v_gene: TRBV28
j_gene: TRBJ1-5
d_gene: NA
CDR3nt: TGTGCCAGCAGCCGACGGACAGGCAATCAGCCCCAGCATTTT
CDR3aa: CASSRRTGNQPQHF

abundance: medium-sized
v_gene: TRBV10-1
j_gene: TRBJ1-2
d_gene: TRBD1
CDR3nt: TGCGCCAGCAGGGGGGCAGGGGGAGACTATGGCTACACCTTC
CDR3aa: CASRGAGGDYGYTF

abundance: NA
v_gene: TRBV2
j_gene: TRBJ1-1
d_gene: NA
CDR3nt: TGTGCCAGCACTTTGGAGGGAGTCGCTGAAGCTTTCTTT
CDR3aa: CASTLEGVAEAFF

abundance: NA
v_gene: TRBV7-9
j_gene: TRBJ1-1
d_gene: TRBD1
CDR3nt: TGTGCCAGCAGCCCCCGAGGGACAGGTGGGGAAGCTTTCTTT
CDR3aa: CASSPRGTGGEAFF

abundance: once
v_gene: TRBV28
j_gene: TRBJ2-7
d_gene: TRBD2
CDR3nt: TGTGCCAGCACCGCACTAGCGGGAGGGTCCCAGGCGAGGGAGCAGTACTTC
CDR3aa: CASTALAGGSQAREQYF

abundance: few
v_gene: TRBV9
j_gene: TRBJ2-3
d_gene: NA
CDR3nt: TGTGCCAGCAGCAAAATCCGGGCCTTCCAGGATACGCAGTATTTT
CDR3aa: CASSKIRAFQDTQYF

abundance: NA
v_gene: TRBV28
j_gene: TRBJ1-4
d_gene: NA
CDR3nt: TGTGCCAGCAGTCCGAATCTACAAGTGGGAAATGAAAAACTGTTTTTT
CDR3aa: CASSPNLQVGNEKLFF

abundance: once
v_gene: TRBV5-1
j_gene: TRBJ2-1
d_gene: TRBD2
CDR3nt: TGCGCCAGCAGCGTGACTAGCGGGAGTCTTGGCCTTAGCTATGAGCAGTTCTTC
CDR3aa: CASSVTSGSLGLSYEQFF

abundance: NA
v_gene: TRBV5-6
j_gene: TRBJ1-2
d_gene: NA
CDR3nt: TGTGCCAGCAGCTTGGAGTCAGGAAACTATGGCTACACCTTC
CDR3aa: CASSLESGNYGYTF

abundance: once
v_gene: TRBV7-3
j_gene: TRBJ2-5
d_gene: NA
CDR3nt: TGTGCCAGCAGCTCTCGGCACAGAGAACAAGAGACCCAGTACTTC
CDR3aa: CASSSRHREQETQYF

abundance: NA
v_gene: TRBV28
j_gene: TRBJ2-6
d_gene: NA
CDR3nt: TGTGCCAGCAGTTACCGATACTCTGGGGCCAACGTCCTGACTTTC
CDR3aa: CASSYRYSGANVLTF

abundance: NA
v_gene: TRBV7-9
j_gene: TRBJ1-1
d_gene: NA
CDR3nt: TGTGCCAGCAGCCCTGGACGGAACACTGAAGCTTTCTTT
CDR3aa: CASSPGRNTEAFF

abundance: NA
v_gene: TRBV11-2
j_gene: TRBJ2-1
d_gene: TRBD2
CDR3nt: TGTGCCAGCGATAGCGGGAGATGGTATGAGCAGTTCTTC
CDR3aa: CASDSGRWYEQFF

abundance: NA
v_gene: TRBV28
j_gene: TRBJ2-7
d_gene: TRBD1
CDR3nt: TGTGCCAGCAGCCGGGACAGGGGGCCTAGAAACTCCTACGAGCAGTACTTC
CDR3aa: CASSRDRGPRNSYEQYF

abundance: NA
v_gene: TRBV7-2
j_gene: TRBJ2-7
d_gene: NA
CDR3nt: TGTGCCAGCAGCCCGCGCCACGAGCAGTACTTC
CDR3aa: CASSPRHEQYF

abundance: NA
v_gene: TRBV7-2
j_gene: TRBJ2-1
d_gene: NA
CDR3nt: TGTGCCAGCAGCCACCGCGGGGTCCGGTCGCTTTACAATGAGCAGTTCTTC
CDR3aa: CASSHRGVRSLYNEQFF

abundance: NA
v_gene: TRBV5-4
j_gene: TRBJ2-1
d_gene: TRBD2
CDR3nt: TGTGCCAGCAGCATAGGAGGGACTAGCGGGAGTCAAAATGAGCAGTTCTTC
CDR3aa: CASSIGGTSGSQNEQFF

abundance: NA
v_gene: TRBV30
j_gene: TRBJ1-2
d_gene: NA
CDR3nt: TGTGCCTGGAGTGTTTCTCTGGGCTTCGGCTATGGCTACACCTTC
CDR3aa: CAWSVSLGFGYGYTF

abundance: NA
v_gene: TRBV6-6
j_gene: TRBJ2-7
d_gene: NA
CDR3nt: TGTGCCAGCAGTTACTCTCCGGAAACCTACGAGCAGTACTTC
CDR3aa: CASSYSPETYEQYF

abundance: once
v_gene: TRBV28
j_gene: TRBJ1-4
d_gene: TRBD1
CDR3nt: TGTGCCAGCAGTTTCGGTCGGACAGGCGTAAGTTCTAATGAAAAACTGTTTTTT
CDR3aa: CASSFGRTGVSSNEKLFF

abundance: NA
v_gene: TRBV14
j_gene: TRBJ2-3
d_gene: TRBD2
CDR3nt: TGTGCCAGCAGCCAAGATATGGGAATTGGATTTGTGGCGGGAGATACAGATACGCAGTATTTT
CDR3aa: CASSQDMGIGFVAGDTDTQYF

abundance: NA
v_gene: TRBV27
j_gene: TRBJ1-1
d_gene: TRBD1
CDR3nt: TGTGCCAGCAGTCTCGCAGGGGGCACTGAAGCTTTCTTT
CDR3aa: CASSLAGGTEAFF

abundance: NA
v_gene: TRBV7-9
j_gene: TRBJ2-4
d_gene: TRBD1
CDR3nt: TGTGCCAGCAGCTTAGAAGGGGGCGTTGGATACATTCAGTACTTC
CDR3aa: CASSLEGGVGYIQYF

abundance: NA
v_gene: TRBV19
j_gene: TRBJ2-2
d_gene: NA
CDR3nt: TGTGCCAGTAGTATTAGGAGGGACACGTACACCGGGGAGCTGTTTTTT
CDR3aa: CASSIRRDTYTGELFF